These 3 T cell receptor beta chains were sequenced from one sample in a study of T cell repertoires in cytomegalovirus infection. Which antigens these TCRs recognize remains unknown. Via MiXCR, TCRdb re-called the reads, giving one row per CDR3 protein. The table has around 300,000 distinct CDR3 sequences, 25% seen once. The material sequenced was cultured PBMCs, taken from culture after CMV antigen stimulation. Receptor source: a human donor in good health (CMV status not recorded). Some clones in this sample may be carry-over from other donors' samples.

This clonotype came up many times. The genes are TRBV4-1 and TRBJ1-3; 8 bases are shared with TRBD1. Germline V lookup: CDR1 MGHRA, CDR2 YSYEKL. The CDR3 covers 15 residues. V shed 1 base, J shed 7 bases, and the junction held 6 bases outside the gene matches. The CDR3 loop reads CASSQGRGQVNTIYF. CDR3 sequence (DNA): TGCGCCAGCAGCCAAGGCAGGGGGCAGGTGAACACCATATATTTT.

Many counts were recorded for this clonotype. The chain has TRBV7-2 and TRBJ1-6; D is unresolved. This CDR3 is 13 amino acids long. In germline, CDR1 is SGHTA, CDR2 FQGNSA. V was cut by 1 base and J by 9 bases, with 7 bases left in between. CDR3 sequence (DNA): TGTGCCAGCAGCTTAGGGCTAGGTTCACCCCTCCACTTT. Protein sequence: CASSLGLGSPLHF.

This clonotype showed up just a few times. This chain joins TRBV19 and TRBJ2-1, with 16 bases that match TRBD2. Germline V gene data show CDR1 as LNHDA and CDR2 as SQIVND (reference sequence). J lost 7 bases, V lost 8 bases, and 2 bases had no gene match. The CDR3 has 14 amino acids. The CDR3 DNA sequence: TGTGCCAGTGGGACTAGCGGGAGGGGGAATGAGCAGTTCTTC. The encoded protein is CASGTSGRGNEQFF.